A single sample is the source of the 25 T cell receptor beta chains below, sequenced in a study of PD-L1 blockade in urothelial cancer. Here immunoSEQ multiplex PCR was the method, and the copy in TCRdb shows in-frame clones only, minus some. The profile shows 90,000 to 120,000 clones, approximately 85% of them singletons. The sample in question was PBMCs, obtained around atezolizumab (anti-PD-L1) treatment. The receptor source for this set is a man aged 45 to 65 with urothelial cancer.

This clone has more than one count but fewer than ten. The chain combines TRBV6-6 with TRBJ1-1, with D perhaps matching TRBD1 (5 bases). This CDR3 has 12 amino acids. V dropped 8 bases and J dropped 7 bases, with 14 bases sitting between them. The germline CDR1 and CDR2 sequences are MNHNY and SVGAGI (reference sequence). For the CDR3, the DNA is TGTGCCAGCCGACTCAGCAGGGTTGAAGCTTTCTTT. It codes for CASRLSRVEAFF.

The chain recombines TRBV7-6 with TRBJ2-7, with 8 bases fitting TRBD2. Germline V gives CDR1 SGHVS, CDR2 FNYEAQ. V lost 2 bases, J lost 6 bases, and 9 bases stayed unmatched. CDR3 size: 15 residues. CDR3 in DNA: TGTGCCAGCAGCTTATCCGGGAGGGTTGAAGGCGAGCAGTACTTC. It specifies CASSLSGRVEGEQYF.

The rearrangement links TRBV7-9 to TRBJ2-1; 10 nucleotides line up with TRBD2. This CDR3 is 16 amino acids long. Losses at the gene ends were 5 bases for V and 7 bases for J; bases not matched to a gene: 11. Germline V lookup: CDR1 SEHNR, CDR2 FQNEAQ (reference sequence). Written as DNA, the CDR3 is TGTGCCAGCAGCGATTACACTAGCGGGAATCGGAATGAGCAGTTCTTC. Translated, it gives CASSDYTSGNRNEQFF.

The CDR3 is CASTRGGSRDYEQYF. CDR3 coding DNA: TGTGCCAGCACCCGCGGAGGGAGTCGGGACTACGAGCAGTACTTC. The chain couples TRBV28 to TRBJ2-7; possible D gene TRBD2, 6 bases. There are 15 residues in the CDR3. Germline values: CDR1 MDHEN, CDR2 SYDVKM. The germline V and J ends were trimmed by 7 bases and 3 bases, with 19 bases remaining between them. Looking up the rest from reference TRBV28 and TRBJ2-7 gives the full variable domain: DVKVTQSSRYLVKRTGEKVFLECVQDMDHENMFWYRQDPGLGLRLIYFSYDVKMKEKGDIPEGYSVSREKKERFSLILESASTNQTSMYLCASTRGGSRDYEQYFGPGTRLTVT.

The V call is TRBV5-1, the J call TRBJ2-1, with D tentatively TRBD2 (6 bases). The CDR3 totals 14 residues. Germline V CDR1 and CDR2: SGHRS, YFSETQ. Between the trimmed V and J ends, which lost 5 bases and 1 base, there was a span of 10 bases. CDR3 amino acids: CASRWEVSYNEQFF. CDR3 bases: TGCGCCAGCAGATGGGAGGTTTCCTACAATGAGCAGTTCTTC. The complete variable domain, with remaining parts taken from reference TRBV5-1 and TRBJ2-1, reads KAGVTQTPRYLIKTRGQQVTLSCSPISGHRSVSWYQQTPGQGLQFLFEYFSETQRNKGNFPGRFSGRQFSNSRSEMNVSTLELGDSALYLCASRWEVSYNEQFFGPGTRLTVL.

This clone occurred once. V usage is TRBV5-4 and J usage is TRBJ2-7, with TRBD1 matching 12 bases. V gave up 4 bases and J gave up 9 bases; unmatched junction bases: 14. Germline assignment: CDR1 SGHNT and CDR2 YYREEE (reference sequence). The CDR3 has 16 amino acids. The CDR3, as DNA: TGTGCCAGCAGCGGCCCCGGGACAGGGGGCCTTAACGTGCAGTACTTC. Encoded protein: CASSGPGTGGLNVQYF.

The CDR3 DNA sequence: TGTGCCAGCTCACCCTCGGGGTCTAGTTTCTACGAGCAGTACTTC. It translates to CASSPSGSSFYEQYF. The chain employs TRBV18 and TRBJ2-7, with a weak D call TRBD2 (5 bases). The CDR3 runs to 15 residues. The ends were cut back, 3 bases at V and 3 bases at J, with 15 bases in the middle. The V gene's germline CDR1 is KGHSH and CDR2 LQKENI. Full variable domain (missing parts from reference TRBV18 and TRBJ2-7): NAGVMQNPRHLVRRRGQEARLRCSPMKGHSHVYWYRQLPEEGLKFMVYLQKENIIDESGMPKERFSAEFPKEGPSILRIQQVVRGDSAAYFCASSPSGSSFYEQYFGPGTRLTVT.

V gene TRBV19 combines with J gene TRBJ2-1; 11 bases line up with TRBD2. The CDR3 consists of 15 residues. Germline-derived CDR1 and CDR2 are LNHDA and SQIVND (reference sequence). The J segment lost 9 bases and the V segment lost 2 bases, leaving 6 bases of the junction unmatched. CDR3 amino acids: CASSIRLAGGGEQFF. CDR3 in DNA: TGTGCCAGTAGTATAAGGCTAGCGGGAGGAGGTGAGCAGTTCTTC.

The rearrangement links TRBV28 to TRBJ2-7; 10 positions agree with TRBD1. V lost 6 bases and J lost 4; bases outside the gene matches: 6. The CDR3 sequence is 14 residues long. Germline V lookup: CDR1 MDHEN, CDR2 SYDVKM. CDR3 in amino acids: CASRSLGQGYEQYF. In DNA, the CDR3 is TGTGCCAGCAGGAGTCTGGGACAGGGGTACGAGCAGTACTTC.

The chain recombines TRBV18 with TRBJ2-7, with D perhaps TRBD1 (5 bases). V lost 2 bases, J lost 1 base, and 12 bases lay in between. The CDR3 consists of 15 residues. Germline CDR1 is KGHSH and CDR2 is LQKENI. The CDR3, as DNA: TGTGCCAGCTCACCATTCTCGACAGCTTCCTACGAGCAGTACTTC. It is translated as CASSPFSTASYEQYF.

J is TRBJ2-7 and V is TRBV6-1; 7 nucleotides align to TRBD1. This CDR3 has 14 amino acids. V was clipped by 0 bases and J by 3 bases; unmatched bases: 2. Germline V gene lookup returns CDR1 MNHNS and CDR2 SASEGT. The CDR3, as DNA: TGTGCCAGCAGTGAAGCAGGGACAGACTACGAGCAGTACTTC. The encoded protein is CASSEAGTDYEQYF.

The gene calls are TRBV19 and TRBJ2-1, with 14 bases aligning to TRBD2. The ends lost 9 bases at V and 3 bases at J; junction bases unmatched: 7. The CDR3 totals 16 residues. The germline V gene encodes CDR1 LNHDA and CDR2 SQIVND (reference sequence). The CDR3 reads CASLTSGRGRYNEQFF. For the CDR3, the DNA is TGTGCCAGCCTGACTAGCGGGAGGGGACGCTACAATGAGCAGTTCTTC. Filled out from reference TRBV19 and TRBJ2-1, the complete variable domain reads DGGITQSPKYLFRKEGQNVTLSCEQNLNHDAMYWYRQDPGQGLRLIYYSQIVNDFQKGDIAEGYSVSREKKESFPLTVTSAQKNPTAFYLCASLTSGRGRYNEQFFGPGTRLTVL.

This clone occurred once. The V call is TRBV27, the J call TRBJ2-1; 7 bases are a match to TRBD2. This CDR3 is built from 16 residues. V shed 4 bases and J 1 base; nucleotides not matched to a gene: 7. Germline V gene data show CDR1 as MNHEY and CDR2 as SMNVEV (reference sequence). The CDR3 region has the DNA TGTGCCAGCAGTTACCGCGGGGGATGGTCCTACAATGAGCAGTTCTTC. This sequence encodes CASSYRGGWSYNEQFF.

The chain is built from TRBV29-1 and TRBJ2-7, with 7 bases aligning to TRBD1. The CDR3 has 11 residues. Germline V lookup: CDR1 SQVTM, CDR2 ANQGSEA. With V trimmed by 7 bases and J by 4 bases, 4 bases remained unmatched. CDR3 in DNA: TGCAGCGCAGGGGGTGGTTACGAGCAGTACTTC. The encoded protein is CSAGGGYEQYF.

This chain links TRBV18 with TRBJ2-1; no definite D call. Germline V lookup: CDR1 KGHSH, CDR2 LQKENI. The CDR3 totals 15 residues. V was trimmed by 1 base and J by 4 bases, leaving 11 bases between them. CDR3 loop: CASSPQKTIYNEQFF. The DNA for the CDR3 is TGTGCCAGCTCACCACAAAAAACAATTTACAATGAGCAGTTCTTC.

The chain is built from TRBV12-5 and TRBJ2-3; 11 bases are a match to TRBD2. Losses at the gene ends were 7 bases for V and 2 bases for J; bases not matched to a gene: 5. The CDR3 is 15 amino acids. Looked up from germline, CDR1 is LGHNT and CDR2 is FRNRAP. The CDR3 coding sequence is TGTGCTAGTGCCAAGACTAGCGGGATCACAGATACGCAGTATTTT. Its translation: CASAKTSGITDTQYF.

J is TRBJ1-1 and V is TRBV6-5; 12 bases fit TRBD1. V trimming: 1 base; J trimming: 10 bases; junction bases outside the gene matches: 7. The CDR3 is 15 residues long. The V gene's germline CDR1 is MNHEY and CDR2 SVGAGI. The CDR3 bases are TGTGCCAGCAGTTACTTGGGACAGGGGGCTCGTGGAGCTTTCTTT. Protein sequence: CASSYLGQGARGAFF.

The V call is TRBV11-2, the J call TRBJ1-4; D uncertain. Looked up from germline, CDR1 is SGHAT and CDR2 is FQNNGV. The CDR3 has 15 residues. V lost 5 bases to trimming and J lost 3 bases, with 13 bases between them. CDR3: CASSLRGDPNEKLFF. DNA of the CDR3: TGTGCCAGCAGCCTCCGGGGAGACCCTAATGAAAAACTGTTTTTT.

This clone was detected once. The chain's CDR3 is CASSARQHSGNTIYF. CDR3 nucleotide sequence: TGTGCCAGCAGCGCTAGACAGCACTCTGGAAACACCATATATTTT. The J gene is TRBJ1-3, the V gene TRBV9; maybe TRBD1 (5 bases). This CDR3 contains 15 residues. Germline-derived CDR1 and CDR2 are SGDLS and YYNGEE. V was clipped by 3 bases and J by 0 bases, with 10 bases between them.

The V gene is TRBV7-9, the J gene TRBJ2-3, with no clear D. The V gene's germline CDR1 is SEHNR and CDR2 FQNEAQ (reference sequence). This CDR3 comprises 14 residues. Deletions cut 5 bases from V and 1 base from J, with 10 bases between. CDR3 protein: CASSPGYGTDTQYF. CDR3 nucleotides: TGTGCCAGCAGCCCGGGTTATGGCACAGATACGCAGTATTTT. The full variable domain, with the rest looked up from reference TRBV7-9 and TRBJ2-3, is DTGVSQNPRHKITKRGQNVTFRCDPISEHNRLYWYRQTLGQGPEFLTYFQNEAQLEKSRLLSDRFSAERPKGSFSTLEIQRTEQGDSAMYLCASSPGYGTDTQYFGPGTRLTVL.

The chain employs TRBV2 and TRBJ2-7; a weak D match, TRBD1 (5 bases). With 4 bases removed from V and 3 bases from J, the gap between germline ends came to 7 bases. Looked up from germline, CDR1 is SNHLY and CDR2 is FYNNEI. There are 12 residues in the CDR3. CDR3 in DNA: TGTGCCAGCAGTGGGGGCAGCTACGAGCAGTACTTC. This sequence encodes CASSGGSYEQYF. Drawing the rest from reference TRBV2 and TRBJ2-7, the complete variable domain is EPEVTQTPSHQVTQMGQEVILRCVPISNHLYFYWYRQILGQKVEFLVSFYNNEISEKSEIFDDQFSVERPDGSNFTLKIRSTKLEDSAMYFCASSGGSYEQYFGPGTRLTVT.

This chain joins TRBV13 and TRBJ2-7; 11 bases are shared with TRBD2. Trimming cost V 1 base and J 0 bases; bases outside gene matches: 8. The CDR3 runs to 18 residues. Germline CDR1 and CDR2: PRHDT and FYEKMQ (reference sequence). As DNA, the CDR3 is TGTGCCAGCAGCTTAGTTGGACTAGCGGGCCCGAGCTCCTACGAGCAGTACTTC. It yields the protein CASSLVGLAGPSSYEQYF.

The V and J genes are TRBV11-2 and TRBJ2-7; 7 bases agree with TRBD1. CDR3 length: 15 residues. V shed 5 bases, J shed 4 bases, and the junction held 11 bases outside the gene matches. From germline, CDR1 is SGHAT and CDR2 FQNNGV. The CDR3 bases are TGTGCCAGCAGCCGCGCCGGGACAGATATTTACGAGCAGTACTTC. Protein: CASSRAGTDIYEQYF.

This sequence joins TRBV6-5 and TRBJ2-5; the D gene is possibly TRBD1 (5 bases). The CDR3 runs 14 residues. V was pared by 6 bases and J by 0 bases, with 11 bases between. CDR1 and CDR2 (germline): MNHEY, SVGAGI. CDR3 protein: CASRPDSYQETQYF. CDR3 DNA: TGTGCCAGCAGACCCGACAGTTACCAAGAGACCCAGTACTTC.

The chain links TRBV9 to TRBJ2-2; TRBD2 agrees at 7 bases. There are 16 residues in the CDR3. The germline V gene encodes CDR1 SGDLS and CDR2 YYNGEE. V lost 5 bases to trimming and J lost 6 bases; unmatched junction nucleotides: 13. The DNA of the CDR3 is TGTGCCAGCAGGGGGGGGATTACATCAAGCGCCGGGGAGCTGTTTTTT. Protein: CASRGGITSSAGELFF.